One T cell receptor beta chain is described in this entry. Its antigen is not known. Clones were sequenced by immunoSEQ multiplex PCR, and TCRdb holds only the in-frame ones, with some missing. The sample contains about 84,000 clones, around nine tenths of which appear only once. The data belong to a study of T cell responses to AZD1222 COVID-19 vaccine. Study-wide results and caveats: Researchers took repertoire samples only after the peak T cell response had come.

This clonotype originated in an adult in good health. The input for sequencing was peripheral blood, taken on day 0 of AZD1222 vaccination.

The CDR3 loop is CADNRDRSTDTQYF. CDR3 nucleotides: TGTGCCGATAACCGGGACAGGAGCACAGATACGCAGTATTTT. This rearrangement joins TRBV2 to TRBJ2-3; 8 bases align to TRBD1. Germline assignment: CDR1 SNHLY and CDR2 FYNNEI. Trimming at V came to 11 bases and at J to 0 bases, leaving 7 bases not matched to a gene. The CDR3 contains 14 residues.